The 15 T cell receptor beta chains below come from one sample, sequenced in a study of blood T cell repertoires in COVID-19. Sequenced by immunoSEQ multiplex PCR; TCRdb stores in-frame clones only, minus some. The data show 130,000 to 150,000 clones, 65% to 85% seen once. Source material: peripheral blood. These receptors came from a man aged 55 to 70 with active or convalescent COVID-19.

The chain combines TRBV2 with TRBJ1-4, with D possibly being TRBD1 (6 bases). The CDR3 sequence is 14 residues long. Germline V gives CDR1 SNHLY, CDR2 FYNNEI. Trimming removed 1 base at V and 8 bases at J, with 11 bases between. In DNA, the CDR3 is TGTGCCAGCAGTGAAGGGGGGCTTGGCGAAAAACTGTTTTTT. It translates to CASSEGGLGEKLFF.

V is TRBV28 and J is TRBJ2-1; TRBD2 matches 8 bases. Trimming removed 2 bases from V and 5 bases from J; junction bases left unmatched: 14. This CDR3 region has 18 residues. Germline V gene sequence: CDR1 MDHEN, CDR2 SYDVKM. The CDR3 spells CASSLLAAKREIDNEQFF. CDR3 nucleotide sequence: TGTGCCAGCAGTTTACTGGCTGCTAAGCGGGAGATAGACAATGAGCAGTTCTTC.

The chain links TRBV11-2 to TRBJ2-1, with TRBD2 identical over 8 bases. In germline, CDR1 is SGHAT, CDR2 FQNNGV. V dropped 2 bases and J dropped 3; count of bases not matched to a gene: 3. The CDR3 length is 15 residues. CDR3 nucleotides: TGTGCCAGCAGCTTAAGGGGACTAGTCTACAATGAGCAGTTCTTC. Protein product: CASSLRGLVYNEQFF.

The chain links TRBV28 to TRBJ1-5, with a weak D call TRBD1 (5 bases). The V end was cut by 4 bases, the J end by 16 bases, with 14 bases between. The CDR3 is 11 residues long. The V gene's germline CDR1 is MDHEN and CDR2 SYDVKM. For the CDR3, the DNA is TGTGCCAGCAGTTCACCAGGGATCAATCATTTT. This codes for CASSSPGINHF.

V is TRBV29-1 and J is TRBJ1-4, with D possibly being TRBD1 (5 bases). CDR1 is SQVTM and CDR2 is ANQGSEA in the germline V gene. CDR3 length: 14 residues. The V end lost 0 bases, the J end lost 0 bases, and 5 bases lay between the germline ends. The CDR3 DNA follows: TGCAGCGTTGAAGACAGGGCAACTAATGAAAAACTGTTTTTT. The encoded protein is CSVEDRATNEKLFF.

The chain couples TRBV4-1 to TRBJ2-4; 10 nucleotides align to TRBD1. After removal of 6 bases from V and 1 base from J, the junction contained 18 bases not matched to a gene. CDR1 MGHRA and CDR2 YSYEKL come from the germline V gene. CDR3 size: 20 residues. Written as DNA, the CDR3 is TGCGCCAGCAGACATCGGGACAGGGGTATCCCGGAGGGGGCCAAAAACATTCAGTACTTC. Amino acid sequence: CASRHRDRGIPEGAKNIQYF.

This sequence joins TRBV7-3 and TRBJ2-5; TRBD1 matches 7 bases. The CDR3 loop spans 12 amino acids. The V gene's germline CDR1 is SGHTA and CDR2 FQGTGA. Trimming removed 5 bases from V and 4 bases from J; junction bases left unmatched: 1. As DNA, the CDR3 is TGTGCCAGCAGCCGACAGGGAGAGACCCAGTACTTC. The encoded protein is CASSRQGETQYF.

The sample holds one count of this clone. The chain uses TRBV5-3 and TRBJ1-6, with unresolved D. TRBV5-3 is sorted into the ORF group, with uncertain function. Trimming removed 7 bases from V and 10 bases from J, with 15 bases in between. This CDR3 contains 13 residues. CDR3 nucleotides: TGTGCCAGAGGAGAAGGCGAGGGATCACCCCTCCACTTT. Protein product: CARGEGEGSPLHF.

The J gene is TRBJ2-1, the V gene TRBV6-2 or TRBV6-3; 9 bases line up with TRBD1. Germline lookup yields CDR1 MNHEY and CDR2 SVGEGT. V dropped 1 base and J dropped 6; count of bases not matched to a gene: 1. The CDR3 has 14 residues. DNA of the CDR3: TGTGCCAGCAGTTACTTGGGACAGGGCAATGAGCAGTTCTTC. Its translation: CASSYLGQGNEQFF.

V is TRBV11-2 and J is TRBJ2-7; 8 positions agree with TRBD1. CDR3 size: 13 residues. V trimming: 1 base; J trimming: 8 bases; junction bases outside the gene matches: 4. In germline, CDR1 is SGHAT, CDR2 FQNNGV. The CDR3 sequence: CASSLAGGAQQYF. CDR3 DNA sequence: TGTGCCAGCAGCTTAGCAGGGGGCGCCCAGCAGTACTTC.

In nucleotides, the CDR3 is TGCGCCAGCAGCCGGACAGGTGTCACAGATACGCAGTATTTT. Translation: CASSRTGVTDTQYF. The J gene is TRBJ2-3, the V gene TRBV5-1; 7 bases fit TRBD1. The CDR3 contains 14 residues. V lost 4 bases to trimming and J lost 2 bases; unmatched junction nucleotides: 4. Per the germline V gene, CDR1 is SGHRS and CDR2 is YFSETQ.

The rearrangement joins TRBV27 to TRBJ2-2; weak D call: TRBD2 (7 bases). V was trimmed by 2 bases and J by 3 bases, leaving 10 bases between them. The CDR3 consists of 15 residues. Germline CDR1 and CDR2: MNHEY and SMNVEV (reference sequence). The CDR3 reads CASSLRRGHTGELFF. In nucleotides, the CDR3 is TGTGCCAGCAGTTTAAGGCGGGGGCACACCGGGGAGCTGTTTTTT.

V is TRBV29-1 and J is TRBJ2-3; 10 bases map to TRBD2. Germline CDR1 reads SQVTM; CDR2 reads ANQGSEA. J gave up 6 bases and V 1 base, and 10 bases lay outside the gene matches. This CDR3 has 16 amino acids. Written as DNA, the CDR3 is TGCAGCGTTGAAGGTGGGGCTAGCGGGAGTTACGATACGCAGTATTTT. It is translated as CSVEGGASGSYDTQYF.

The chain couples TRBV20-1 to TRBJ1-2; TRBD1 is a possible D gene (5 bases). CDR1 is DFQATT and CDR2 is SNEGSKA in the germline V gene (reference sequence). The CDR3 runs 12 residues. The V gene lost 3 bases and the J gene lost 7 bases, with 12 bases spanning the gap. The CDR3, as DNA: TGCAGTGCTAGTTCCAATGGGGCTGGCTACACCTTC. As protein: CSASSNGAGYTF.

J is TRBJ2-7 and V is TRBV29-1; possibly TRBD1 for D (6 bases). Germline V gene sequence: CDR1 SQVTM, CDR2 ANQGSEA. Trimming removed 7 bases from V and 5 bases from J, with 12 bases in between. This CDR3 contains 11 residues. The CDR3 loop reads CSGRRGHEQYF. As DNA, the CDR3 is TGCAGCGGCCGCAGGGGCCACGAGCAGTACTTC.